The rows below give T cell receptor beta chains drawn from one sample of a study of regulatory T cells in long-lasting Graves disease. TCRdb re-analysed the multiplex PCR reads in MiXCR, keeping a single row per CDR3 protein. The data contain about 530,000 distinct CDR3 sequences, 16% of them singletons. The same sample was also used in a study of T cells in Graves' hyperthyroidism and ophthalmopathy.

Sequencing was performed on peripheral blood mononuclear cells (PBMCs), taken at new diagnosis, from a patient treated with antithyroid drugs. These receptors all come from a woman in her forties or fifties with Graves disease. The CDR3 runs from the conserved cysteine through the conserved F or W. Each record gives: D gene, J gene, V gene, clone size, CDR3 protein, CDR3 DNA. D genes are given only for firm matches. The size field is filled for only some rows; it gives once, few, many or a size class.

>-|TRBJ2-5|TRBV20-1|many
CSARVGVQETQYF
TGCAGTGCCCGAGTAGGGGTCCAAGAGACCCAGTACTTC
>TRBD1|TRBJ2-1|TRBV24-1|few
CATSDPGTGGHNEQFF
TGTGCCACCAGTGACCCCGGGACAGGGGGCCACAATGAGCAGTTCTTC
>-|TRBJ2-7|TRBV9|-
CASSGTGMGDEQYF
TGTGCCAGCAGCGGCACGGGGATGGGGGACGAGCAGTACTTC
>TRBD2|TRBJ2-3|TRBV12-3/TRBV12-4|many
CASSTSGGTDTQYF
TGTGCCAGCAGCACTAGCGGGGGCACAGATACGCAGTATTTT
>TRBD1|TRBJ1-1|TRBV6-5|many
CASSYSGGGGTEAFF
TGTGCCAGCAGTTACTCGGGAGGGGGCGGCACTGAAGCTTTCTTT
>-|TRBJ1-2|TRBV18|many
CASSPTDNYGYTF
TGTGCCAGCTCACCCACGGATAACTATGGCTACACCTTC
>TRBD2|TRBJ2-5|TRBV20-1|many
CSARGTGTSGGRQETQYF
TGCAGTGCTAGGGGTACCGGGACTAGCGGGGGACGCCAAGAGACCCAGTACTTC
>-|TRBJ2-3|TRBV3-1|many
CASSQRGTTDTQYF
TGTGCCAGCAGCCAAAGGGGGACCACAGATACGCAGTATTTT
>-|TRBJ2-3|TRBV7-9|few
CASTLRGLPTDTQYF
TGTGCCAGCACCCTAAGAGGCTTGCCAACAGATACGCAGTATTTT
>-|TRBJ2-7|TRBV6-2/TRBV6-3|many
CASKGAGSRYEQYF
TGTGCCAGCAAGGGAGCAGGGTCGCGCTACGAGCAGTACTTC
>-|TRBJ1-2|TRBV20-1|-
CSASRETVGYTF
TGCAGTGCTAGTCGGGAAACGGTTGGCTACACCTTC
>-|TRBJ2-7|TRBV30|many
CAWSTGIALYEQYF
TGTGCCTGGAGCACGGGGATTGCTCTCTACGAGCAGTACTTC
>TRBD1|TRBJ2-7|TRBV6-2/TRBV6-3|-
CATRQGMESYEQYF
TGTGCCACACGACAGGGGATGGAGTCCTACGAGCAGTACTTC
>TRBD2|TRBJ2-1|TRBV10-2|-
CATRTSGGFHNEQFF
TGCGCCACCCGGACTAGCGGGGGGTTCCACAATGAGCAGTTCTTC
>-|TRBJ1-1|TRBV4-1|few
CASSQDHGGGTEAFF
TGCGCCAGCAGCCAAGATCACGGAGGGGGGACTGAAGCTTTCTTT
>TRBD1|TRBJ1-6|TRBV9|few
CASSAGQVNSPLHF
TGTGCCAGCAGCGCGGGACAGGTAAATTCACCCCTCCACTTT
>-|TRBJ2-3|TRBV7-3|many
CASSPLSTDTQYF
TGTGCCAGCAGCCCACTAAGCACAGATACGCAGTATTTT
>-|TRBJ1-2|TRBV28|many
CASSFWGRDYGYTF
TGTGCCAGCAGTTTTTGGGGCAGGGACTATGGCTACACCTTC
>TRBD1|TRBJ1-5|TRBV5-1|many
CASSLAGGANQPQHF
TGCGCCAGCAGCTTGGCAGGGGGTGCCAATCAGCCCCAGCATTTT
>TRBD2|TRBJ2-3|TRBV20-1|few
CSAAKTSGESDTQYF
TGCAGTGCTGCGAAGACTAGCGGGGAATCAGATACGCAGTATTTT
>TRBD1|TRBJ2-5|TRBV12-3/TRBV12-4|many
CASRRQGSETQYF
TGTGCCAGCAGACGACAGGGGTCGGAGACCCAGTACTTC
>-|TRBJ1-1|TRBV7-9|few
CASSRDVKNTEAFF
TGTGCCAGCAGCCGGGACGTTAAGAACACTGAAGCTTTCTTT
>-|TRBJ1-1|TRBV19|many
CASSFEDMNTEAFF
TGTGCCAGTAGTTTCGAGGATATGAACACTGAAGCTTTCTTT
>-|TRBJ1-6|TRBV6-1|many
CASSDRALSSPLHF
TGTGCCAGCAGTGACAGGGCGCTCAGTTCACCCCTCCACTTT
>-|TRBJ1-4|TRBV6-1|many
CASSPPGEREKLFF
TGTGCCAGCAGTCCCCCCGGGGAAAGGGAAAAACTGTTTTTT
>-|TRBJ2-1|TRBV11-2|many
CASSRGIYNEQFF
TGTGCCAGCAGCAGGGGTATATACAATGAGCAGTTCTTC